The present TCR beta chain was sequenced within a study of CD8+CD57+ T cells in acquired aplastic anemia. Turning to the study itself: On average, sorted CD4+ and CD8+ cells gave 3.2 ug of DNA. Study outcomes and limitations: The same twenty-nine CD8+ CDR3 sequences occurred in patients and in controls.

Comments on this clonotype: Its antigen remains unidentified.

CD8+CD57+ cell expansion had been shown by flow cytometry in patients chosen for sequencing. Patients, without exception, had severe acquired aplastic anemia. By the time of blood sampling, patients had still received no therapy. It was genomic DNA that served as the template for profiling TCR beta VDJ and CDR3. TCRdb recomputed calls from the reads with MiXCR, one row per CDR3 protein. Altogether a few hundred thousand distinct CDR3 sequences are present, approximately 51% being singletons, with the ten largest covering just under 20%. What was sequenced was sorted CD4+, CD8+, or CD8+CD57+ T cells (not recorded which) from PBMCs. This receptor was taken from a human donor with aplastic anemia.

The CDR3 DNA follows: TGTGCCAGCACACTTATTAATGAGCAGTTCTTC. It is translated as CASTLINEQFF. The chain employs TRBV2 and TRBJ2-1; no firm D call. The length of the CDR3 is 11 residues. The germline gives CDR1 SNHLY, CDR2 FYNNEI. Deletions cut 7 bases from V and 7 bases from J, with 8 bases between.